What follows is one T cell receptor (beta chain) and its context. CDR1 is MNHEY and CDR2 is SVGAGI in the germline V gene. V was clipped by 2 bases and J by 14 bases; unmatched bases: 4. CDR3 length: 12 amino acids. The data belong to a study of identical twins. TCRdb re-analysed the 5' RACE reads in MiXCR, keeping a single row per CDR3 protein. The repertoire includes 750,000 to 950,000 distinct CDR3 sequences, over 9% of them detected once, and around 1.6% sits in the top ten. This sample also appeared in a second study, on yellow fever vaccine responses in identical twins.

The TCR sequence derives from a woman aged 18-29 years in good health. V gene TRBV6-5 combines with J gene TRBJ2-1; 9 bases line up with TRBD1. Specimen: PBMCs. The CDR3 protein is CASSYGDREEFF. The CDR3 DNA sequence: TGTGCCAGCAGTTACGGGGACAGGGAAGAGTTCTTC.